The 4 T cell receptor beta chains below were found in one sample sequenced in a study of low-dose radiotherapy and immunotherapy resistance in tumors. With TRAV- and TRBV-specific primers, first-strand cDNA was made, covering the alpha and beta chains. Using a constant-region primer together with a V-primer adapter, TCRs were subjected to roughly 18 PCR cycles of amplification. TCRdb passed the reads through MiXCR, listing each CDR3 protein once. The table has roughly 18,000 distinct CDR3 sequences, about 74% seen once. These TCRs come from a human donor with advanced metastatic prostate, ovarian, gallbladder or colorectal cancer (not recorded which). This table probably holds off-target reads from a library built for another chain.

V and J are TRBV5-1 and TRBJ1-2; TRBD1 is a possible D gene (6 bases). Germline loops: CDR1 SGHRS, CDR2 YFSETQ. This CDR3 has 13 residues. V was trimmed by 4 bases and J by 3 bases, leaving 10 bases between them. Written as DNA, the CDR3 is TGCGCCAGCAGCCGGGACACGCACTATGGCTACACCTTC. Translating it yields CASSRDTHYGYTF.

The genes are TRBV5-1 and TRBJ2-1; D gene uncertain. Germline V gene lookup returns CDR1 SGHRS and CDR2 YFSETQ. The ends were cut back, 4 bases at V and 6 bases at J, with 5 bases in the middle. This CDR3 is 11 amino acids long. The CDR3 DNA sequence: TGCGCCAGCAGCGTTCGCAATGAGCAGTTCTTC. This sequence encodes CASSVRNEQFF.

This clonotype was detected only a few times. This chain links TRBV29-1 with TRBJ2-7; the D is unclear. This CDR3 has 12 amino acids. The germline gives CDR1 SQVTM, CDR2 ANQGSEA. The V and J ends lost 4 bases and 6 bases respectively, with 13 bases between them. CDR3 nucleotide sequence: TGCAGCGTTGCCCCTAATCTGGGCGAGCAGTACTTC. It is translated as CSVAPNLGEQYF.

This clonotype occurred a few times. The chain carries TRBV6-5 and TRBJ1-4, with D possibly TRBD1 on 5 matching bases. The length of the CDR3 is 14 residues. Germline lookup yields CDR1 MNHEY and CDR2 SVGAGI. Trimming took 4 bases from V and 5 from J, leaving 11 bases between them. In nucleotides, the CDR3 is TGTGCCAGCAGTTTCGGGGGGGAGAATGAAAAACTGTTTTTT. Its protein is CASSFGGENEKLFF.